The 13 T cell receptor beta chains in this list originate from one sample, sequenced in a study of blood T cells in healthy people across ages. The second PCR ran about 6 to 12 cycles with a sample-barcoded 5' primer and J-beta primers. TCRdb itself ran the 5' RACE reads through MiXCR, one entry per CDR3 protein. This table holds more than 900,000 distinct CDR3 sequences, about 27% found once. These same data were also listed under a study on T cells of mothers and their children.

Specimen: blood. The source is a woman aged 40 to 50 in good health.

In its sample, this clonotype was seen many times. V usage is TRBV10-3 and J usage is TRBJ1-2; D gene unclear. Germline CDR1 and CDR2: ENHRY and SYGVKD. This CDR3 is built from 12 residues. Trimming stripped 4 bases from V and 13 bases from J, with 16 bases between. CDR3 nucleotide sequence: TGTGCCATCAGTGGTGGGATGCTTGGGATCACCTTC. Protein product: CAISGGMLGITF.

CDR3 in amino acids: CASAPDRGFQPQHF. CDR3 nucleotide sequence: TGTGCCAGCGCGCCGGACAGGGGATTTCAGCCCCAGCATTTT. This chain joins TRBV6-5 and TRBJ1-5; 9 bases match TRBD1. Germline V gene sequence: CDR1 MNHEY, CDR2 SVGAGI. This CDR3 is built from 14 residues. V trimming: 8 bases; J trimming: 6 bases; junction bases outside the gene matches: 8.

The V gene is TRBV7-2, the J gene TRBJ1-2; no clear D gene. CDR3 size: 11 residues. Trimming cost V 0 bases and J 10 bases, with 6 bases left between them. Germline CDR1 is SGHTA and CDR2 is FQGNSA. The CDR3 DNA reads TGTGCCAGCAGCTTAGCAACCTACTACACCTTC. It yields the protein CASSLATYYTF.

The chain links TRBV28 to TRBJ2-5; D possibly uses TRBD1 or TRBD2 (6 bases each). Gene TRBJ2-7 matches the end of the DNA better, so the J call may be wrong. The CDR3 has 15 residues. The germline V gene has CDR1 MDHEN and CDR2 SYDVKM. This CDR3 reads CASSPAREGGGEQYF. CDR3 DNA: TGTGCCAGCAGTCCGGCGAGAGAGGGGGGCGGCGAGCAGTACTTC.

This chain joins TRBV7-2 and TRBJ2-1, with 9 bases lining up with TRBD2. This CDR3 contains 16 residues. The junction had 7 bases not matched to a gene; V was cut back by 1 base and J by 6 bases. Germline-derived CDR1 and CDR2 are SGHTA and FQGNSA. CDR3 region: CASSLGGRALRNEQFF. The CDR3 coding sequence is TGTGCCAGCAGCTTAGGCGGGAGGGCTTTGCGCAATGAGCAGTTCTTC.

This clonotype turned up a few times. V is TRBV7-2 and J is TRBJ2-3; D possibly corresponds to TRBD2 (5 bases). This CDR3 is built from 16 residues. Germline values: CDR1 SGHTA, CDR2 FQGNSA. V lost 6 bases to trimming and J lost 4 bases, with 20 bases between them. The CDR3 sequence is CASRGTGSRGADTQYF. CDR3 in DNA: TGTGCCAGCAGGGGAACGGGATCTCGAGGTGCAGATACGCAGTATTTT. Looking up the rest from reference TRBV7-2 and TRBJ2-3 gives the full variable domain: GAGVSQSPSNKVTEKGKDVELRCDPISGHTALYWYRQSLGQGLEFLIYFQGNSAPDKSGLPSDRFSAERTGGSVSTLTIQRTQQEDSAVYLCASRGTGSRGADTQYFGPGTRLTVL.

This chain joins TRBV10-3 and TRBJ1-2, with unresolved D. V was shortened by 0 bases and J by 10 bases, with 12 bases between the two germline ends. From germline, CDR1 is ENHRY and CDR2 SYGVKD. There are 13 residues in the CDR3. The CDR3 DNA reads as TGTGCCATCAGTGAGTCGGAGAGGGATCACTACACCTTC. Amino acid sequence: CAISESERDHYTF.

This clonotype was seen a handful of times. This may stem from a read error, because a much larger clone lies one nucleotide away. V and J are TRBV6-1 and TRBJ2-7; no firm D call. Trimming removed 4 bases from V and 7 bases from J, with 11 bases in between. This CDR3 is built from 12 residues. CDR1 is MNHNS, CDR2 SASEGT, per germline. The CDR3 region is CASSVPPSEQYF. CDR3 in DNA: TGTGCCAGCAGTGTACCCCCCTCGGAGCAGTACTTC.

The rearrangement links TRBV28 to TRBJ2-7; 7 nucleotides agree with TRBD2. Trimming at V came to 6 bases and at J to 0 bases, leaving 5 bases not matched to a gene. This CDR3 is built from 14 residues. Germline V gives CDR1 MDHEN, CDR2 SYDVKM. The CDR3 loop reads CASRAGLISYEQYF. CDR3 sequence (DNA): TGTGCCAGCAGAGCGGGACTCATCTCCTACGAGCAGTACTTC.

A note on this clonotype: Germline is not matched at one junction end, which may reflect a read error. The CDR3 bases are TGTACCAGCAGCTTAAGACAGCGGGGGGTCTCTGGGGCCAACGTCCTGACTTTC. Its translation: CTSSLRQRGVSGANVLTF. The chain combines TRBV7-8 with TRBJ2-6; TRBD2 agrees at 9 bases. This CDR3 contains 18 residues. Germline values: CDR1 SGHVS, CDR2 FQNEAQ.

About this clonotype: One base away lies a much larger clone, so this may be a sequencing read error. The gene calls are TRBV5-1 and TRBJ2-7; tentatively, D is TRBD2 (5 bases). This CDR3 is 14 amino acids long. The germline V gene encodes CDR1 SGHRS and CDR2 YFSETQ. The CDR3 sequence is CASSLVTSTYERYF. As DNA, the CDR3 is TGCGCCAGCAGCTTGGTTACTAGTACCTACGAGCGGTACTTC.

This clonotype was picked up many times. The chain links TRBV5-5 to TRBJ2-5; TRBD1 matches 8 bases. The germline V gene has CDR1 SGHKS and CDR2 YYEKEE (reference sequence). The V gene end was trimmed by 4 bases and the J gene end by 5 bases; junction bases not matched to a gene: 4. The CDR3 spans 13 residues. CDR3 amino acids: CASSPRGQETQYF. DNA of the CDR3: TGTGCCAGCAGCCCCAGGGGGCAGGAGACCCAGTACTTC.

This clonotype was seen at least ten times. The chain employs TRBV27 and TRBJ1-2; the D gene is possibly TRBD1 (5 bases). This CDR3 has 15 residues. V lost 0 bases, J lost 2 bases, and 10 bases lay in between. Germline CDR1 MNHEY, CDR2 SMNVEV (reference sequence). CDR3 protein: CASSLSSGSNYGYTF. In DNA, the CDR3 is TGTGCCAGCAGTTTATCGTCAGGGTCAAACTATGGCTACACCTTC.